This T cell receptor beta chain was profiled in a study of cytomegalovirus exposure and HLA in healthy donors. The overall study: The study placed roughly four fifths of its approximately 430 genotyped donors in the Caucasian-associated ancestry cluster.

Researchers ran the PCR with 60 Vbeta and 13 Jbeta primers. Sequencing used immunoSEQ multiplex PCR; TCRdb keeps in-frame clones, though not all of them. The sample shows tens of thousands of clones, 82% of them seen only once. CDR1 is SGHTS, CDR2 YDEGEE, per germline. The length of the CDR3 is 14 residues. The ends were cut back, 0 bases at V and 7 bases at J, with 14 bases in the middle. This clone was observed a handful of times. The sequence derives from a woman between 18 and 29 years old in good health and CMV-seropositive. The material sequenced was PBMCs. The chain joins TRBV5-8 to TRBJ2-7; D may be TRBD1 (5 bases). CDR3 in DNA: TGTGCCAGCAGCTTGGGTTACAGGCGTGGGGAGCAGTACTTC. Translation: CASSLGYRRGEQYF.